A selection of T cell receptor beta chains follows, all from one sample in a study of untreated major depressive disorder. TCRdb's copy holds only in-frame clones and misses some; the assay was immunoSEQ multiplex PCR. The sample records about 15,000 clones, under 95% being singletons. The source material was CD4+ T cells from PBMCs. Receptors were obtained from a woman in her thirties with major depressive disorder. Both conserved end residues are part of each CDR3. D genes are given only for firm matches. Size is omitted from some rows. Given values are once, few, many or a class for expanded clones.

>.|TRBV1|TRBJ2-2|.
TGCACCAGCAGCCAGGGTCTAGAACTCTCCAAGCGGGACCTGTTCGGGGAGCTGTTTTTT
CTSSQGLELSKRDLFGELFF
>.|TRBV6-5|TRBJ2-7|TRBD1
TGTGCCAGCAGTTACTTGAGGACAGGGTACGAGCAGTACTTC
CASSYLRTGYEQYF
>.|TRBV30|TRBJ2-1|TRBD1
TGTGCCTGGAGCCCGGGACAGGGGGCGAAGGATGAGCAGTTCTTC
CAWSPGQGAKDEQFF
>.|TRBV11-3|TRBJ2-2|.
TGTGCCAGCACCTCGACCAGGCCCGGGGAGCTGTTTTTT
CASTSTRPGELFF
>.|TRBV6-1|TRBJ2-7|TRBD1
TGTGCCAGCAACCGGGACAGGACATTCTACGAGCAGTACTTC
CASNRDRTFYEQYF
>few|TRBV9|TRBJ2-7|TRBD2
TGTGCCAGCAGCACCCGACTAGCGGGAGACGAGCAGTACTTC
CASSTRLAGDEQYF
>.|TRBV6-5|TRBJ1-2|.
TGTGCCAGCAGGCCTGACAGTAACTATGGCTACACCTTC
CASRPDSNYGYTF
>.|TRBV7-2|TRBJ1-4|.
TGTGCCAGCAGCTTCTGGCAGGGGAGAGAAAAACTGTTTTTT
CASSFWQGREKLFF
>.|TRBV18|TRBJ1-2|.
TGTGCCAGCTCACCAGCGGGAAACAACTATGGCTACACCTTC
CASSPAGNNYGYTF
>.|TRBV5-4|TRBJ2-3|.
TGTGCCAGCAGCCCATCCCGGGGGAGGTACACAGATACGCAGTATTTT
CASSPSRGRYTDTQYF
>.|TRBV19|TRBJ2-2|.
TGTGCCAGTAGTATAGGAGGGGGGACACGAGGCACCGGGGAGCTGTTTTTT
CASSIGGGTRGTGELFF
>.|TRBV30|TRBJ1-1|.
TGTGCCTGGAGTCGGCAGGGCTATAACACTGAAGCTTTCTTT
CAWSRQGYNTEAFF
>few|TRBV6-4|TRBJ2-2|.
TGTGCCAGCAGTGAAGGCAGTTTGAACACCGGGGAGCTGTTTTTT
CASSEGSLNTGELFF
>.|TRBV18|TRBJ1-2|.
TGTGCCAGCTCACCACAGGGGGACTATGGCTACACCTTC
CASSPQGDYGYTF
>.|TRBV7-2|TRBJ2-1|TRBD2
TGTGCCAGCAGCTTAGCTCCTAGCGGGAGGGCCAGTGAGCAGTTCTTC
CASSLAPSGRASEQFF
>.|TRBV29-1|TRBJ2-6|.
TGCAGCGTCGCTACAAGCTCTGGGGCCAACGTCCTGACTTTC
CSVATSSGANVLTF
>.|TRBV7-8|TRBJ1-1|.
TGTGCCAGCAGCGACTTAGGACAGAACACTGAAGCTTTCTTT
CASSDLGQNTEAFF
>once|TRBV4-1|TRBJ2-5|.
TGCGCCAGCAGCCAAGAAGGCAGAAAAGAGACCCAGTACTTC
CASSQEGRKETQYF
>few|TRBV6-4|TRBJ2-1|.
TGTGCCAGCAACCTACAGGGGAGGGATGAGCAGTTCTTC
CASNLQGRDEQFF
>.|TRBV6-1|TRBJ1-1|.
TGTGCCAGCAGTGTTTACAGCCAGAACACTGAAGCTTTCTTT
CASSVYSQNTEAFF
>.|TRBV29-1|TRBJ2-5|.
TGCAGCGTTGGATTAGGGGGTCAAGAGACCCAGTACTTC
CSVGLGGQETQYF
>few|TRBV7-2|TRBJ2-3|.
TGTGCCAGCAGCGACAGATACGCGCAGTATTTT
CASSDRYAQYF
>.|TRBV19|TRBJ1-2|.
TGTGCCAGTAGTATAGGTGGGGAAGTTGGTGGCTACACCTTC
CASSIGGEVGGYTF
>.|TRBV2|TRBJ2-1|.
TGTGCCAGCAGTGAGCAGGACAATGAGCAGTTCTTC
CASSEQDNEQFF
>.|TRBV5-1|TRBJ1-3|.
TGCGCCAGCAGCTTGGCAGCGGGGGCTGGAAACACCATATATTTT
CASSLAAGAGNTIYF
>.|TRBV7-9|TRBJ2-6|.
TGTGCCAGCAGCTTACTCGCCTCTGGGGCCAACGTCCTGACTTTC
CASSLLASGANVLTF
>.|TRBV6-1|TRBJ2-1|.
TGTGCCAGCGAAGGGGAGCGGGCGGACCGTCAGTTCTTC
CASEGERADRQFF
>.|TRBV6-5|TRBJ1-2|.
TGTGCCAGCAGTTACTCGATCTCAGTATCTAACTATGGCTACACCTTC
CASSYSISVSNYGYTF
>few|TRBV29-1|TRBJ1-5|TRBD1
TGCAGCGTCAAACAGGGGAATAGCAATCAGCCCCAGCATTTT
CSVKQGNSNQPQHF
>.|TRBV5-1|TRBJ2-3|TRBD1
TGCGCCAGCAGTCCGGACAGGGGGCGGGATACGCAGTATTTT
CASSPDRGRDTQYF
>once|TRBV5-4|TRBJ2-3|TRBD1
TGTGCCAGTACGGGACAGCGTTCCCAAGGCACAGATACGCAGTATTTT
CASTGQRSQGTDTQYF
>once|TRBV7-8|TRBJ2-7|.
TGTGCCAGCAGCAATGGGGCTCAGAGCTCCTACGAGCAGTACTTC
CASSNGAQSSYEQYF
>once|TRBV6-1|TRBJ2-1|.
TGTGCCAGCAGTAACTCAGGCAATGAGCAGTTCTTC
CASSNSGNEQFF
>.|TRBV7-9|TRBJ2-5|.
TGTGCCAGCAGCGAAAGTGGGGGGGCTTTGACCCAGTACTTC
CASSESGGALTQYF
>once|TRBV11-2|TRBJ1-2|.
TGTGCCAGCAGCTTAGGGGGTGTCGGCTATGGCTACACCTTC
CASSLGGVGYGYTF
>.|TRBV6-4|TRBJ2-7|.
TGTGCCAGCAGTGAATTTAGGGGAGGCGAGCAGTACTTC
CASSEFRGGEQYF
>.|TRBV7-9|TRBJ2-1|.
TGTGCCAGCAGCCCCGGTAACATACGACCCCCCTACAATGAGCAGTTCTTC
CASSPGNIRPPYNEQFF
>once|TRBV7-2|TRBJ1-1|TRBD1
TGTGCCAGCAGCTTCTATCTCGGGACAGCGAACACTGAAGCTTTCTTT
CASSFYLGTANTEAFF
>.|TRBV27|TRBJ2-7|.
TGTGCCAGCAGGCTGAAGATAGTCGGGGGCTACGAGCAGTACTTC
CASRLKIVGGYEQYF
>.|TRBV2|TRBJ2-3|TRBD2
TGTGCCAGCACGGCTAGCGGGAGGAGATATACGCAGTATTTT
CASTASGRRYTQYF
>.|TRBV10-3|TRBJ2-1|TRBD1
TGTGCCATCAACCACGGGGACAGGGTCAACAATGAGCAGTTCTTC
CAINHGDRVNNEQFF
>few|TRBV2|TRBJ2-7|.
TGTGCCAGCAGGGACCCAGGAAGGGACGAGCAGTACTTC
CASRDPGRDEQYF
>.|TRBV10-1|TRBJ2-3|.
TGCGCCAGCGCCAAATTCGGGTCTACATCAGATACGCAGTATTTT
CASAKFGSTSDTQYF
>.|TRBV18|TRBJ1-5|TRBD1
TGTGCCAGCTCACCGAGGGGGACAGATAATCAGCCCCAGCATTTT
CASSPRGTDNQPQHF
>.|TRBV7-2|TRBJ2-2|.
TGTGCCAGCAGCTTAGTCCGGGGATCCGGGGAGCTGTTTTTT
CASSLVRGSGELFF
>.|TRBV9|TRBJ1-2|.
TGTGCCAGCAGCGGTCGCCCAGGAGCCACTAACTATGGCTACACCTTC
CASSGRPGATNYGYTF
>few|TRBV2|TRBJ2-7|TRBD2
TGTGCCAGCATGCGGAGCGGGAGTTACGAGCAGTACTTC
CASMRSGSYEQYF
>.|TRBV10-2|TRBJ2-7|TRBD1
TGCGCCAGCAGATCCGGGACAGGGCAGGTCGAGCAGTACTTC
CASRSGTGQVEQYF
>.|TRBV9|TRBJ2-3|.
TGTGCCAGCAGCGACCAACTCAACACAGATACGCAGTATTTT
CASSDQLNTDTQYF
>.|TRBV19|TRBJ1-2|.
TGTGCCAGTAGTATAGGTGAGGGATACTATGGCTACACCTTC
CASSIGEGYYGYTF
>once|TRBV30|TRBJ1-2|TRBD1
TGTGCCTGGAGTGTACGGACAGGGGCGCCGTTGGCCACCTTC
CAWSVRTGAPLATF
>.|TRBV30|TRBJ1-2|TRBD1
TGTGCCTGGACAGTAGGGGGCAATACGGTCGATGGCTACACCTTC
CAWTVGGNTVDGYTF
>.|TRBV6-6|TRBJ2-5|.
TGTGCCAGCAGTTACTGGGCCGGGGAGACCCAGTACTTC
CASSYWAGETQYF
>.|TRBV5-1|TRBJ1-3|.
TGCGCCAGCAGCCGGGACCGACACAACTCTGGAAACACCATATATTTT
CASSRDRHNSGNTIYF
>.|TRBV18|TRBJ2-7|TRBD2
TGTGCCAGCTCACCCGGGAGGGTCACCTACGAGCAGTACTTC
CASSPGRVTYEQYF